The following is a T cell receptor (beta chain) sequence with its context. Its antigen is not known. This record comes from a study of immune evolution from preneoplasia to lung adenocarcinoma. Whole-study results and caveats: T cell clonality was higher in KRAS-mutant than EGFR-mutant or wild-type nodules.

Profiling relied on immunoSEQ multiplex PCR, and the TCRdb table lists in-frame clones only, not all of them. The table shows 6,000 to 8,500 clones, with approximately 83% occurring only once. Trimming at V came to 3 bases and at J to 6 bases, leaving 5 bases not matched to a gene. CDR1 and CDR2 from the germline V gene are KGHSH and LQKENI. CDR3 length: 15 residues. The chain is built from TRBV18 and TRBJ2-5; the match to TRBD1 covers 12 bases. The sample consisted of FFPE minimally invasive lung adenocarcinoma tissue. This clonotype was obtained from a person aged 65-85 years with lung adenocarcinoma. DNA for the CDR3: TGTGCCAGCTCACCTCCGGGACAGGGGGCGAAGACCCAGTACTTC. As protein: CASSPPGQGAKTQYF.